What follows are 32 T cell receptor beta chains derived from one specimen sequenced in a study of blood T cell repertoires in COVID-19. Sequencing was performed with immunoSEQ multiplex PCR; in TCRdb, only in-frame clones are kept and a portion is missing. Of fewer than 85,000 clones listed, around 88% were seen once; the top ten hold roughly 5.7%. Sequencing was done on a sample of peripheral blood. These receptors were collected from a man between 60 and 75 years old with acute or convalescent COVID-19.

This rearrangement joins TRBV2 to TRBJ1-1; TRBD1 is a possible D gene (5 bases). Germline V gene data show CDR1 as SNHLY and CDR2 as FYNNEI. The CDR3 totals 12 residues. Trimming stripped 1 base from V and 8 bases from J, with 8 bases between. The CDR3 region is CASSEVGLEAFF. The DNA for the CDR3 is TGTGCCAGCAGTGAAGTGGGACTGGAAGCTTTCTTT.

In DNA form, the CDR3 reads TGTGCCAGCAGCTTAGTGGGGGGGATCGTAGAGACCCAGTACTTC. It yields the protein CASSLVGGIVETQYF. V is TRBV7-2 and J is TRBJ2-5; 7 bases match TRBD2. Germline CDR1 reads SGHTA; CDR2 reads FQGNSA. This CDR3 region has 15 residues. The trim removed 1 base at V and 4 bases at J, leaving 6 bases unmatched.

V and J are TRBV2 and TRBJ1-2, with TRBD1 matching over 10 bases. The CDR3 covers 12 residues. V shed 6 bases and J 7 bases; nucleotides not matched to a gene: 2. Per the germline V gene, CDR1 is SNHLY and CDR2 is FYNNEI. The CDR3 is CASRGQGPGYTF. CDR3 nucleotide sequence: TGTGCCAGCAGGGGACAGGGGCCTGGCTACACCTTC.

This clone has just a few counts. This chain's CDR3 is CASRDRRSYEQYF. CDR3 coding DNA: TGTGCCTCTAGGGACAGGAGGTCCTACGAGCAGTACTTC. The chain employs TRBV30 and TRBJ2-7, with 8 bases fitting TRBD1. Trimming at V came to 7 bases and at J to 1 base, leaving 6 bases not matched to a gene. Germline V CDR1 and CDR2: GTSNPN, SVGIG (reference sequence). This CDR3 spans 13 amino acids.

The chain joins TRBV4-1 to TRBJ1-2; D is perhaps TRBD1 (5 bases). This CDR3 contains 13 residues. Deletions cut 3 bases from V and 8 bases from J, with 13 bases between. Looked up from germline, CDR1 is MGHRA and CDR2 is YSYEKL. CDR3 DNA: TGCGCCAGCAGCCAGTTAGGGGTCGGGGGCTACACCTTC. This codes for CASSQLGVGGYTF.

The V and J genes are TRBV3-1 (or the pseudogene TRBV3-2) and TRBJ2-2; maybe TRBD1 (6 bases). Germline CDR1 is LGHDT and CDR2 is YNNKEL (reference sequence). The CDR3 covers 17 residues. V shed 6 bases and J shed 6 bases, with 23 bases lying between them. CDR3 DNA sequence: TGTGCCAGCAGGGGCCTCCCAACGCGACAGGTCGCCGGGGAGCTGTTTTTT. Translated, it gives CASRGLPTRQVAGELFF.

The chain combines TRBV6-5 with TRBJ1-5; no firm D call. V shed 7 bases and J shed 6 bases, with 19 bases lying between them. The CDR3 runs 15 residues. Germline V gives CDR1 MNHEY, CDR2 SVGAGI. The CDR3 region has the DNA TGTGCCAGCAATTTGGACGGAGGGATAGGTCAGCCCCAGCATTTT. It specifies CASNLDGGIGQPQHF.

This chain links TRBV24-1 with TRBJ1-1, with D possibly matching TRBD1 (5 bases). CDR3 length equals 13 residues. V dropped 4 bases and J dropped 6 bases, with 11 bases sitting between them. Germline V lookup: CDR1 KGHDR, CDR2 SFDVKD. The CDR3 coding sequence is TGTGCCACCAGTGAAAGAAGGGGATCTGAAGCTTTCTTT. Translation gives CATSERRGSEAFF.

In DNA form, the CDR3 reads TGTGCCAGCAGCCTAGGGCAGGGGTACACTGAAGCTTTCTTT. Translation: CASSLGQGYTEAFF. The V and J genes are TRBV27 and TRBJ1-1, with D maybe TRBD1 (6 bases). This CDR3 has 14 amino acids. The V gene lost 6 bases and the J gene lost 3 bases, with 14 bases spanning the gap. Per the germline V gene, CDR1 is MNHEY and CDR2 is SMNVEV (reference sequence).

This chain connects TRBV18 to TRBJ2-3; 12 bases map to TRBD2. The CDR3 contains 17 residues. V lost 3 bases, J lost 1 base, and 5 bases stayed unmatched. Looked up from germline, CDR1 is KGHSH and CDR2 is LQKENI. The chain's CDR3 is CASSPGTSGLGTDTQYF. In DNA, the CDR3 is TGTGCCAGCTCACCCGGGACTAGCGGGTTGGGCACAGATACGCAGTATTTT.

This chain links TRBV6-1 with TRBJ2-3, with 13 bases that match TRBD2. The trim removed 2 bases at V and 5 bases at J, leaving 7 bases unmatched. Germline loops: CDR1 MNHNS, CDR2 SASEGT. The CDR3 contains 17 residues. CDR3 sequence (DNA): TGTGCCAGCAGTGAATTAAGACTAGCGGGGGGAGGAGATACGCAGTATTTT. Amino acids: CASSELRLAGGGDTQYF.

J is TRBJ1-2 and V is TRBV7-3; tentatively, D is TRBD1 (6 bases). The germline gives CDR1 SGHTA, CDR2 FQGTGA. The CDR3 covers 20 residues. V gave up 5 bases and J gave up 4 bases, with 32 bases separating them. The CDR3 DNA sequence: TGTGCCAGCAGCCCCAACAGGACAGTTGAGGGCGAAACAATCCTCTATGGCTACACCTTC. Translated: CASSPNRTVEGETILYGYTF.

The rearrangement joins TRBV2 to TRBJ1-6, with D possibly TRBD1 on 6 matching bases. CDR1 and CDR2 from the germline V gene are SNHLY and FYNNEI. V was trimmed by 6 bases and J by 10 bases, leaving 13 bases between them. The CDR3 covers 13 residues. The CDR3 here is CASRHREGSPLHF. In DNA, the CDR3 is TGTGCCAGCAGACACAGGGAGGGGTCACCCCTCCACTTT.

This chain uses TRBV12-3 or TRBV12-4 with TRBJ2-1; D is ambiguous. The CDR3 totals 10 residues. The ends were cut back, 6 bases at V and 9 bases at J, with 6 bases in the middle. The CDR3 sequence: CASRGSEQFF. For the CDR3, the DNA is TGTGCCAGCAGGGGCAGTGAGCAGTTCTTC.

This rearrangement joins TRBV7-2 to TRBJ2-1; D unresolved. Germline values: CDR1 SGHTA, CDR2 FQGNSA. Trimming cost V 0 bases and J 9 bases, with 6 bases left between them. The CDR3 loop spans 12 amino acids. CDR3 loop: CASSLASVEQFF. The CDR3 DNA reads as TGTGCCAGCAGCTTAGCATCGGTTGAGCAGTTCTTC.

This chain connects TRBV5-4 to TRBJ1-2; D unresolved. The CDR3 extends over 16 amino acids. Germline assignment: CDR1 SGHNT and CDR2 YYREEE (reference sequence). V was trimmed by 0 bases and J by 1 base, leaving 13 bases between them. CDR3 amino acids: CASSLDQVMNNYGYTF. The CDR3 bases are TGTGCCAGCAGCTTGGACCAGGTCATGAATAACTATGGCTACACCTTC. The whole variable domain, filled in from reference TRBV5-4 and TRBJ1-2, reads ETGVTQSPTHLIKTRGQQVTLRCSSQSGHNTVSWYQQALGQGPQFIFQYYREEENGRGNFPPRFSGLQFPNYSSELNVNALELDDSALYLCASSLDQVMNNYGYTFGSGTRLTVV.

The rearrangement joins TRBV5-6 to TRBJ1-2, with D maybe TRBD1 (6 bases). Germline loops: CDR1 SGHDT, CDR2 YYEEEE. Trimming left V 2 bases short and J 8 bases short, with 22 bases between. The CDR3 has 16 residues. CDR3 DNA: TGTGCCAGCAGCTTATACCTACAGGGTTCCCTGAGGGGCTACACCTTC. It translates to CASSLYLQGSLRGYTF. Drawing the rest from reference TRBV5-6 and TRBJ1-2, the complete variable domain is DAGVTQSPTHLIKTRGQQVTLRCSPKSGHDTVSWYQQALGQGPQFIFQYYEEEERQRGNFPDRFSGHQFPNYSSELNVNALLLGDSALYLCASSLYLQGSLRGYTFGSGTRLTVV.

V usage is TRBV5-4 and J usage is TRBJ2-1; D might be TRBD2 (6 bases). Per the germline V gene, CDR1 is SGHNT and CDR2 is YYREEE (reference sequence). Trimming shortened V by 5 bases and J by 10 bases, and 19 bases separated the two germline ends. This CDR3 has 14 amino acids. CDR3 region: CASRFAGGSGEQFF. Here the CDR3 DNA reads TGTGCCAGCAGGTTTGCTGGGGGGTCCGGGGAGCAGTTCTTC.

The J gene is TRBJ2-5, the V gene TRBV7-2, with unresolved D. With 4 bases removed from V and 6 bases from J, the gap between germline ends came to 9 bases. CDR1 is SGHTA and CDR2 is FQGNSA in the germline V gene. CDR3 size: 12 residues. The CDR3 nucleotides are TGTGCCAGCAGCTCCCTACTGAAGACCCAGTACTTC. Translated, it gives CASSSLLKTQYF.

The chain links TRBV7-9 to TRBJ1-1; TRBD1 agrees at 9 bases. The CDR3 spans 16 residues. The germline gives CDR1 SEHNR, CDR2 FQNEAQ (reference sequence). With 7 bases clipped from V and 3 bases from J, the junction kept 12 bases outside the gene matches. In nucleotides, the CDR3 is TGTGCCAGCACCCACCCACAGGGGGCTAAGGACACTGAAGCTTTCTTT. Amino acid sequence: CASTHPQGAKDTEAFF.

The chain joins TRBV19 to TRBJ1-1; no reliable D call. CDR1 is LNHDA, CDR2 SQIVND, per germline (reference sequence). V was shortened by 3 bases and J by 2 bases, with 10 bases between the two germline ends. The CDR3 runs 14 residues. The CDR3 loop is CASSMRERNTEAFF. The DNA of the CDR3 is TGTGCCAGTAGTATGAGGGAGCGAAACACTGAAGCTTTCTTT.

This clone was seen more than once but under ten times. V is TRBV3-1 (or the pseudogene TRBV3-2) and J is TRBJ2-1; D call uncertain. The CDR3 has 15 amino acids. Deletions cut 7 bases from V and 5 bases from J, with 18 bases between. CDR1 and CDR2 from the germline V gene are LGHDT and YNNKEL (reference sequence). DNA of the CDR3: TGTGCCAGCATCACCTTACCTAGTGCCGACAATGAGCAGTTCTTC. Protein product: CASITLPSADNEQFF.

In DNA form, the CDR3 reads TGTGCCAGTAGTATCTCGGGGAGCCAGCCCCAGCATTTT. Its translation: CASSISGSQPQHF. The chain is built from TRBV19 and TRBJ1-5; no reliable D call. The CDR3 runs to 13 residues. Germline loops: CDR1 LNHDA, CDR2 SQIVND (reference sequence). Trimming removed 3 bases at V and 7 bases at J, with 10 bases between.

V is TRBV19 and J is TRBJ1-4; D is perhaps TRBD1 (5 bases). V was clipped by 4 bases and J by 1 base, with 7 bases between them. Per the germline V gene, CDR1 is LNHDA and CDR2 is SQIVND (reference sequence). The CDR3 spans 14 residues. The CDR3 region has the DNA TGTGCCAGTAGTAGACAGAGAACTAATGAAAAACTGTTTTTT. Translated: CASSRQRTNEKLFF.

The J gene is TRBJ2-3, the V gene TRBV6-5; D is perhaps TRBD1 (7 bases). Germline V gene data show CDR1 as MNHEY and CDR2 as SVGAGI. The CDR3 loop spans 13 amino acids. Trimming removed 6 bases from V and 6 bases from J, with 13 bases in between. This CDR3 reads CASSLQGRDTQYF. CDR3 coding DNA: TGTGCCAGCAGCCTACAGGGGAGGGATACGCAGTATTTT.

The table lists this clone with a count of one. The chain joins TRBV11-2 to TRBJ1-2; the D is unclear. V was cut by 2 bases and J by 2 bases, with 12 bases left in between. The germline V gene encodes CDR1 SGHAT and CDR2 FQNNGV. The CDR3 totals 15 residues. The CDR3 is CASSLNGRPNYGYTF. CDR3 DNA: TGTGCCAGCAGCTTAAACGGCAGGCCAAACTATGGCTACACCTTC.

This rearrangement joins TRBV24-1 to TRBJ2-7, with 10 bases fitting TRBD1. Germline V CDR1 and CDR2: KGHDR, SFDVKD. V lost 1 base and J lost 3; bases outside the gene matches: 8. This CDR3 is 17 amino acids long. The CDR3 is CATSDFPGQGFRYEQYF. CDR3 coding DNA: TGTGCCACCAGTGATTTCCCGGGACAGGGGTTTCGCTACGAGCAGTACTTC.

This rearrangement joins TRBV27 to TRBJ2-5, with D possibly matching TRBD2 (6 bases). The CDR3 runs 14 residues. The V end lost 4 bases, the J end lost 4 bases, and 13 bases lay between the germline ends. In germline, CDR1 is MNHEY, CDR2 SMNVEV (reference sequence). CDR3 sequence (DNA): TGTGCCAGCAGTTCAGGATTGCGGGGAGAGACCCAGTACTTC. Amino acid sequence: CASSSGLRGETQYF.

CDR3 bases: TGTGCCAGCAGCTTAGTTCGTGGGGGGGGCACCTCCTACGAGCAGTACTTC. It codes for CASSLVRGGGTSYEQYF. This chain links TRBV7-2 with TRBJ2-7; D possibly corresponds to TRBD2 (7 bases). CDR1 is SGHTA, CDR2 FQGNSA, per germline. The germline V and J ends were trimmed by 1 base and 0 bases, with 16 bases remaining between them. The CDR3 sequence is 17 residues long.

The chain has TRBV19 and TRBJ2-5, with 7 bases identical to TRBD1. V lost 5 bases to trimming and J lost 0 bases; unmatched junction nucleotides: 6. Looked up from germline, CDR1 is LNHDA and CDR2 is SQIVND (reference sequence). This CDR3 contains 15 residues. CDR3 bases: TGTGCCAGTAGTGGGAGAGGGGGCGACCAAGAGACCCAGTACTTC. Translated, it gives CASSGRGGDQETQYF.

In this sample, this clone turned up a few times. The chain employs TRBV7-9 and TRBJ2-1, with D possibly TRBD1 on 5 matching bases. Per germline, CDR1 SEHNR and CDR2 FQNEAQ (reference sequence). V lost 2 bases and J 9 bases, leaving 8 bases between the germline ends. The CDR3 has 12 amino acids. CDR3 loop: CASSLQGSEQFF. The CDR3 DNA reads as TGTGCCAGCAGCTTACAGGGCAGTGAGCAGTTCTTC. The full variable domain, completed using reference TRBV7-9 and TRBJ2-1, is DTGVSQNPRHKITKRGQNVTFRCDPISEHNRLYWYRQTLGQGPEFLTYFQNEAQLEKSRLLSDRFSAERPKGSFSTLEIQRTEQGDSAMYLCASSLQGSEQFFGPGTRLTVL.

This sequence joins TRBV15 and TRBJ1-2, with D tentatively TRBD1 (6 bases). The CDR3 is made up of 15 amino acids. The germline CDR1 and CDR2 sequences are LNHNV and YYDKDF (reference sequence). The germline V and J ends were trimmed by 6 bases and 0 bases, with 14 bases remaining between them. The chain's CDR3 is CATSSLGAANYGYTF. The CDR3 nucleotides are TGTGCCACCAGTTCTCTGGGGGCAGCTAACTATGGCTACACCTTC. Supplemented by reference TRBV15 and TRBJ1-2, the full variable domain reads DAMVIQNPRYQVTQFGKPVTLSCSQTLNHNVMYWYQQKSSQAPKLLFHYYDKDFNNEADTPDNFQSRRPNTSFCFLDIRSPGLGDTAMYLCATSSLGAANYGYTFGSGTRLTVV.